This is a list of T cell receptor beta chains from one sample in a study of shared clonotypes between healthy human individuals. Profiling relied on immunoSEQ multiplex PCR, and the TCRdb table lists in-frame clones only, not all of them. The table includes around 2.1 million clones, approximately 96% detected once. The sequencing sample was made of naive CD4+ T cells sorted from blood. Receptors were obtained from a man between 18 and 29 years old in good health. CDR3s include the opening cysteine and the closing phenylalanine or tryptophan. D genes are given only for firm matches. The size of a clone is reported for some rows only, either as once, few or many, or as a class for expanded clones.

v_call	j_call	d_call	clone_size	cdr3_nt	cdr3_aa
TRBV7-9	TRBJ2-7	.	.	TGTGCCAGCAGCCCCCAGGGCGGCTCCTACGAGCAGTACTTC	CASSPQGGSYEQYF
TRBV6-5	TRBJ1-5	.	.	TGTGCCAGCAGTCAGAGCAATCAGCCCCAGCATTTT	CASSQSNQPQHF
TRBV7-2	TRBJ2-7	TRBD2	.	TGTGCCAGCAGCCTAACGACTAGCGGGGGGGTCTACGAGCAGTACTTC	CASSLTTSGGVYEQYF
TRBV9	TRBJ1-6	.	.	TGTGCCAGCAGCGTAGCTGGTGAGGGGAGCTCCTATAATTCACCCCTCCACTTT	CASSVAGEGSSYNSPLHF
TRBV7-2	TRBJ1-4	TRBD1	.	TGTGCCAGCAGCATCTCATGGGACAGGTCTAATGAAAAACTGTTTTTT	CASSISWDRSNEKLFF
TRBV29-1	TRBJ2-5	.	.	TGCAGCGTTGTGGGGCGAGCAGAGACCCAGTACTTC	CSVVGRAETQYF
TRBV25-1	TRBJ1-2	.	.	TGTGCCAACACAGGGCTATGTAACTATGGCTACACCTTC	CANTGLCNYGYTF
TRBV14	TRBJ2-5	TRBD2	once	TGTGCCAGCAGCCCAGCGGGGGGGCACGAAGAGACCCAGTACTTC	CASSPAGGHEETQYF
TRBV9	TRBJ1-3	.	.	TGTGCCAGCGCCCCTATGGCGGCGGGAAACACCATATATTTT	CASAPMAAGNTIYF
TRBV19	TRBJ1-6	TRBD1	.	TGTGCCAGTAGTGACAGGGGAAGCTCCTATAATTCACCCCTCCACTTT	CASSDRGSSYNSPLHF
TRBV21-1	TRBJ2-7	.	.	TGTGCCAGCAGCTCACTAGCGGACGAGCAGTACTTC	CASSSLADEQYF
TRBV2	TRBJ2-5	.	.	TGTGCCACGGGGGCAGGAGTCCAAGAGACCCAGTACTTC	CATGAGVQETQYF
TRBV9	TRBJ2-7	.	.	TGTGCCAGCAGCGCCGACAGTAACCCACGCTACGAGCAGTACTTC	CASSADSNPRYEQYF
TRBV5-4	TRBJ2-5	.	.	TGTGCCAGCAGCTTTAATCAGGGACAAGAGACCCAGTACTTC	CASSFNQGQETQYF
TRBV28	TRBJ2-5	TRBD2	.	TGTGCCAGCAGTTTTAAGCGGGGGGGCCAAGAGACCCAGTACTTC	CASSFKRGGQETQYF
TRBV5-1	TRBJ1-6	.	.	TGCGCCAGCAGCTTGGCAAAGGGCTCCTATAATTCACCCCTCCACTTT	CASSLAKGSYNSPLHF
TRBV5-1	TRBJ2-4	TRBD1	.	TGCGCCAGCAGCCCGCAGGGGGATGGAAAAAACATTCAGTACTTC	CASSPQGDGKNIQYF
TRBV7-2	TRBJ2-3	.	.	TGTGCCAGCAGCTTAGTCAGAGGCCCCGCGAATACGCAGTATTTT	CASSLVRGPANTQYF
TRBV14	TRBJ2-7	TRBD2	.	TGTGCCAGCAGCCTCCTGGGACTAGCGGACTCCAGTCCCTACGAGCAGTACTTC	CASSLLGLADSSPYEQYF
TRBV5-1	TRBJ1-4	.	.	TGCGCCAGCAGCTTGGAGGGAGTCGGTGGCGAAAAACTGTTTTTT	CASSLEGVGGEKLFF
TRBV5-1	TRBJ2-5	TRBD1	.	TGCGCCAGCAGCCCAACGGGACAGGGGCAAGAGACCCAGTACTTC	CASSPTGQGQETQYF
TRBV29-1	TRBJ1-1	.	.	TGCAGCGTTGGGGTCGAGAACACTGAAGCTTTCTTT	CSVGVENTEAFF
TRBV30	TRBJ2-7	.	.	TGTGCCTGGACCGAGGGTAGGGAAGAGTACGAGCAGTACTTC	CAWTEGREEYEQYF
TRBV6-1	TRBJ1-2	.	.	TGTGCCAGCAGTGAGGGACAAGGGTATGGCTACACCTTC	CASSEGQGYGYTF
TRBV7-2	TRBJ2-5	.	.	TGTGCCAGCAGCTTAGAACAGGACCAAGAGACCCAGTACTTC	CASSLEQDQETQYF
TRBV10-3	TRBJ2-7	.	.	TGTGCCATCAGTGACTCCTCAGGAACGGATTACCCGCAGTACTTC	CAISDSSGTDYPQYF
TRBV4-3	TRBJ2-7	TRBD2	.	TGCGCCAGCAGCCAAGTAGCGGGAGTAGACTACGAGCAGTACTTC	CASSQVAGVDYEQYF
TRBV5-1	TRBJ2-4	TRBD1	.	TGCGCCAGCAGCACCGGACAGGGTCTAGCCAAAAACATTCAGTACTTC	CASSTGQGLAKNIQYF
TRBV11-2	TRBJ2-1	TRBD2	.	TGTGCCAGCAGCTTCAACCCTAGCGGGTTCTACAATGAGCAGTTCTTC	CASSFNPSGFYNEQFF
TRBV2	TRBJ1-5	.	.	TGTGCCAGCAGTGAAAGATCCGGGGGTCAGCCCCAGCATTTT	CASSERSGGQPQHF
TRBV11-2	TRBJ2-7	.	.	TGTGCCAGCAGCTTAGTGTCAGGTAGAACCCACGAGCAGTACTTC	CASSLVSGRTHEQYF
TRBV30	TRBJ1-6	.	few	TGTGCCTGGAGTGAGAGCTCCTATAATTCACCCCTCCACTTT	CAWSESSYNSPLHF
TRBV2	TRBJ2-3	TRBD2	.	TGTGCCAGCCTAGCGGGATGGGCAGATACGCAGTATTTT	CASLAGWADTQYF
TRBV27	TRBJ1-5	.	.	TGTGCCAGCAGTTTGGGCGGGGGCAATCAGCCCCAGCATTTT	CASSLGGGNQPQHF
TRBV2	TRBJ2-7	TRBD1	.	TGTGCCAGCAGACAGGGGGCCCACGAGCAGTACTTC	CASRQGAHEQYF
TRBV6-5	TRBJ2-7	TRBD1	.	TGTGCCAGCAGTTCCACGGGACAGGGGGGACCCTACGAGCAGTACTTC	CASSSTGQGGPYEQYF
TRBV9	TRBJ2-1	TRBD2	.	TGTGCCAGCAGCGTAGCAAGCGGGGGGGTCGGTGAGCAGTTCTTC	CASSVASGGVGEQFF
TRBV4-1	TRBJ2-7	.	.	TGCGCCAGCAGTAGCGCCCTGACTAGATTAGACTACGAGCAGTACTTC	CASSSALTRLDYEQYF
TRBV28	TRBJ1-1	TRBD1	.	TGTGCCAGCAGTGGCCGGGACAGGGGGTGGAACACTGAAGCTTTCTTT	CASSGRDRGWNTEAFF
TRBV11-2	TRBJ1-2	TRBD1	.	TGTGCCAGCAGCTCCCAGGGGGTTTCAAACTATGGCTACACCTTC	CASSSQGVSNYGYTF
TRBV6-6	TRBJ2-7	.	.	TGTGCCAGCAGTTACCCCGCCCGTCAAGCCTACGAGCAGTACTTC	CASSYPARQAYEQYF
TRBV10-1	TRBJ2-3	.	.	TGCGCCAGCAGTGAGTCTGGTGGCGCCCGCACAGATACGCAGTATTTT	CASSESGGARTDTQYF
TRBV19	TRBJ2-6	.	.	TGTGCCAGTAGTACCCCTGCGGGACGGAGTCTCTCTGGGGCCAACGTCCTGACTTTC	CASSTPAGRSLSGANVLTF
TRBV5-6	TRBJ2-3	.	.	TGTGCCAGCAGCTTGGGTGGGGGGCCCACAGATACGCAGTATTTT	CASSLGGGPTDTQYF
TRBV23-1	TRBJ2-6	.	.	TGCGCCAGCAGTCAGGTGGACGTCTCTGGGGCCAACGTCCTGACTTTC	CASSQVDVSGANVLTF
TRBV6-5	TRBJ2-3	.	.	TGTGCCAGCAGTCGGGACCGCCCGGGGGCAGATACGCAGTATTTT	CASSRDRPGADTQYF
TRBV6-6	TRBJ1-1	TRBD1	.	TGTGCCAGCATTACGGGGACAGCGAACACTGAAGCTTTCTTT	CASITGTANTEAFF
TRBV5-1	TRBJ2-1	.	once	TGCGCCAGCAGCTTAGGGAGCTCCTACAATGAGCAGTTCTTC	CASSLGSSYNEQFF
TRBV4-1	TRBJ2-5	.	.	TGCGCCAGCAGCCAAGGGCATGGAGGGGGAGGAGAGACCCAGTACTTC	CASSQGHGGGGETQYF
TRBV19	TRBJ1-3	.	.	TGTGCCAGTAGTTTACAGGGAACCACTGGAAACACCATATATTTT	CASSLQGTTGNTIYF
TRBV7-8	TRBJ2-7	.	.	TGTGCCAGCAGCTTAGGAGCCGAGCAGTACTTC	CASSLGAEQYF
TRBV4-3	TRBJ1-5	TRBD1	.	TGCGCCAGCAGTCAGGGGGCAGGGGGCAATCAGCCCCAGCATTTT	CASSQGAGGNQPQHF
TRBV11-2	TRBJ2-1	.	once	TGTGCCAGCAGCTTAGCGGCGGGGAGCTCCTACAATGAGCAGTTCTTC	CASSLAAGSSYNEQFF
TRBV30	TRBJ1-2	.	.	TGTGCCTGGACTCTACCGGGCCAAAACTATGGCTACACCTTC	CAWTLPGQNYGYTF
TRBV4-1	TRBJ2-1	TRBD2	.	TGCGCCAGGACTAGCGGAGCCTACAATGAGCAGTTCTTC	CARTSGAYNEQFF
TRBV6-1	TRBJ1-1	.	.	TGTGCCAGCAGTGATTTGGGTTTATGGAACACTGAAGCTTTCTTT	CASSDLGLWNTEAFF
TRBV27	TRBJ1-6	.	.	TGTGCCAGCAGTTTAGGGACGGCTTATAATTCACCCCTCCACTTT	CASSLGTAYNSPLHF
TRBV5-4	TRBJ2-7	TRBD1	.	TGTGCCAGCAGCTTGGGTTTGAGGACAGGGATCGGCGAGCAGTACTTC	CASSLGLRTGIGEQYF
TRBV5-4	TRBJ2-5	.	.	TGTGCCAGCAGCTTGGCCGGTCGGGCCACGGGGAGCCAAGAGACCCAGTACTTC	CASSLAGRATGSQETQYF